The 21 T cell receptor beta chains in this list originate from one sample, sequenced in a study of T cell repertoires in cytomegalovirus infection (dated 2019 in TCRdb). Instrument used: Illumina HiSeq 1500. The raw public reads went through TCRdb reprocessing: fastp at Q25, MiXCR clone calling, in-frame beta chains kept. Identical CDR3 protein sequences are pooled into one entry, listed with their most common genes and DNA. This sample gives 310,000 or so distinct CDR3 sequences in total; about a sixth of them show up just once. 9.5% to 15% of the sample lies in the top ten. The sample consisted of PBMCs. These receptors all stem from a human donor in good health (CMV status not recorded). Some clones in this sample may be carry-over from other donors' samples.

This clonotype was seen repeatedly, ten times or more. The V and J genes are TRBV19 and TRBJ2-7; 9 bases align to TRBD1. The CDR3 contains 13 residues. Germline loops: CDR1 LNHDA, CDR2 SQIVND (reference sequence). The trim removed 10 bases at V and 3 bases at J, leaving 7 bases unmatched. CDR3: CATGQGLHYEQYF. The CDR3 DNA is TGTGCCACCGGACAGGGGCTTCACTACGAGCAGTACTTC.

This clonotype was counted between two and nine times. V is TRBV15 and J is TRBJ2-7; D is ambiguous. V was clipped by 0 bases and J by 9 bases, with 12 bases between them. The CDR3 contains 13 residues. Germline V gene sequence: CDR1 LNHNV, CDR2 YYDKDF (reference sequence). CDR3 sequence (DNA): TGTGCCACCAGCAGAGATTTAGGTGAAGGGCAGTACTTC. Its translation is CATSRDLGEGQYF.

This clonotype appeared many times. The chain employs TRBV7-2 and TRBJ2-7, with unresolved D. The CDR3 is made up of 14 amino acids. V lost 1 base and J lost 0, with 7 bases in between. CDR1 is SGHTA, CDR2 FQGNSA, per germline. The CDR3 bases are TGTGCCAGCAGCTTAGTAACCCTCTCCTACGAGCAGTACTTC. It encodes CASSLVTLSYEQYF.

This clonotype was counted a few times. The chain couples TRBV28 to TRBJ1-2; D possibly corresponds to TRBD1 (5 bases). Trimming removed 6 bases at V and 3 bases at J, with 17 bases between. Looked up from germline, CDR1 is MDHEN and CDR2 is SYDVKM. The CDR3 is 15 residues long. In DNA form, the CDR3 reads TGTGCCAGCAGGGCGACAGTGCTCCAGGACTATGGCTACACCTTC. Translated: CASRATVLQDYGYTF.

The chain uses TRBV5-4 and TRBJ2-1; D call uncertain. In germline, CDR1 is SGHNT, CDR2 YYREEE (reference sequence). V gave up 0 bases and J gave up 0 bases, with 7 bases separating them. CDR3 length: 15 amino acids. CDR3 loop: CASSLDANSYNEQFF. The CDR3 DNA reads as TGTGCCAGCAGCTTGGATGCAAACTCCTACAATGAGCAGTTCTTC.

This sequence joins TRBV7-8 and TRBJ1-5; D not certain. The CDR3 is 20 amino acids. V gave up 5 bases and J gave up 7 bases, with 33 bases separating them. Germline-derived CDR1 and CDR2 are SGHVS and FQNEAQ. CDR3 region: CASSAKDGSDGGILSQPQHF. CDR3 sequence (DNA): TGTGCCAGCAGCGCGAAAGACGGTAGTGACGGCGGGATTCTGAGCCAGCCCCAGCATTTT.

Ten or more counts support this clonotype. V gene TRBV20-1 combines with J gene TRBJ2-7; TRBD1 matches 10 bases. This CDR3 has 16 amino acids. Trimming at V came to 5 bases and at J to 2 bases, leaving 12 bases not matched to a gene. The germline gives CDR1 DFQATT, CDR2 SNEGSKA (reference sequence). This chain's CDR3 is CSARIDRGQFTYEQYF. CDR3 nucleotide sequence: TGCAGTGCTCGAATTGACAGGGGGCAATTTACCTACGAGCAGTACTTC.

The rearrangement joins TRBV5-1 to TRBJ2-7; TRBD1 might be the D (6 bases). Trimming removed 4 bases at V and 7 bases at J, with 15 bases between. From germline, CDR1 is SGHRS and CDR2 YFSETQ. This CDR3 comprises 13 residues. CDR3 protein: CASSIAGTREQYF. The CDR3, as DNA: TGCGCCAGCAGCATCGCCGGGACAAGGGAGCAGTACTTC.

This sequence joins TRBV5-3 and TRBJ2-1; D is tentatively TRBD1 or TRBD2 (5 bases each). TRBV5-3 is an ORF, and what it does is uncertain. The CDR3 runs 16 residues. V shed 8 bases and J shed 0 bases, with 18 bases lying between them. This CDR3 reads CASSAPGTLSYNEQFF. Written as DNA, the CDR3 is TGTGCCAGCAGCGCCCCGGGGACCCTCTCCTACAATGAGCAGTTCTTC.

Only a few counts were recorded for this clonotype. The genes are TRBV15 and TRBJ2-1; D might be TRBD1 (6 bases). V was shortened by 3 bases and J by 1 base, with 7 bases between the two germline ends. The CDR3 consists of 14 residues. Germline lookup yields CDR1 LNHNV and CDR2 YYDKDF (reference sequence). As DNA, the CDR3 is TGTGCCACCAGCAGCAGGGGATCCTACAATGAGCAGTTCTTC. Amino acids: CATSSRGSYNEQFF.

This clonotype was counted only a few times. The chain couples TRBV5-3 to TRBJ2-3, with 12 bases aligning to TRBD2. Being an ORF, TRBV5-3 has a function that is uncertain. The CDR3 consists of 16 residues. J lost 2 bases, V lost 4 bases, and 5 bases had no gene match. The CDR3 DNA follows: TGTGCCAGAAGCCCACGACTAGCGGGGGTCACAGATACGCAGTATTTT. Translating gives CARSPRLAGVTDTQYF.

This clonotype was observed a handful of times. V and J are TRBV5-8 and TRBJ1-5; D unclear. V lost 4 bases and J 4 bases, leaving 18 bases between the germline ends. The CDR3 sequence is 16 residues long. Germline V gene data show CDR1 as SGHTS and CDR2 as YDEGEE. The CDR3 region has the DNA TGTGCCAGCAGCCACACCGGAACTGCCGAAAATCAGCCCCAGCATTTT. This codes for CASSHTGTAENQPQHF.

CDR3 region: CASSPPAGRKTQYF. The DNA for the CDR3 is TGTGCCAGCAGCCCCCCAGCGGGGCGGAAGACCCAGTACTTC. This chain connects TRBV9 to TRBJ2-5; 7 bases are shared with TRBD2. The germline gives CDR1 SGDLS, CDR2 YYNGEE. The CDR3 loop spans 14 amino acids. V gave up 4 bases and J gave up 6 bases; unmatched junction bases: 9.

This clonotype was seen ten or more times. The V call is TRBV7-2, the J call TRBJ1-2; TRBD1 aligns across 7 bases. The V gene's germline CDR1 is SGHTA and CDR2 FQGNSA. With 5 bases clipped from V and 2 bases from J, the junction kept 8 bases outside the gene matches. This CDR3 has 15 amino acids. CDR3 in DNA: TGTGCCAGCAGCCCTACGGGGACAGAAAACTATGGCTACACCTTC. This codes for CASSPTGTENYGYTF.

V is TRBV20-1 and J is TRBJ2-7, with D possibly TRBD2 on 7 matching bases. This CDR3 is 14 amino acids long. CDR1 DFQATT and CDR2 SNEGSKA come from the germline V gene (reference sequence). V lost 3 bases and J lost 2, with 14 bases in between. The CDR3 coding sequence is TGCAGTGCTAGTCAGGACGGGGGGCCCTACGAGCAGTACTTC. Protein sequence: CSASQDGGPYEQYF.

The CDR3 coding sequence is TGTGCCAGCAGCCAAGATCGGGACAGGGCAAACACTGAAGCTTTCTTT. This codes for CASSQDRDRANTEAFF. The chain combines TRBV4-2 with TRBJ1-1; 9 bases map to TRBD1. The CDR3 loop spans 16 amino acids. J was trimmed by 2 bases and V by 0 bases; bases with no gene match: 4. Looked up from germline, CDR1 is LGHNA and CDR2 is YNFKEQ.

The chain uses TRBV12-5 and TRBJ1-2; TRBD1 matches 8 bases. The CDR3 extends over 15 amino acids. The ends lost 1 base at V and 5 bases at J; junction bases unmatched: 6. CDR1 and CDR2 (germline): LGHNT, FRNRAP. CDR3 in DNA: TGTGCTAGTGGTTTGGGTACAGGGGGTGTATATGGCTACACCTTC. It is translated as CASGLGTGGVYGYTF.

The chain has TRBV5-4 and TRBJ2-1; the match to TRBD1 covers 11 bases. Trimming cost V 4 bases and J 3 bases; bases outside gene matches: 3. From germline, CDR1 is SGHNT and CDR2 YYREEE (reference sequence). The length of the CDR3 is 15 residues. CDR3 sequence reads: CASSAGTGGYNEQFF. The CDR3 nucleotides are TGTGCCAGCAGCGCCGGGACAGGGGGCTACAATGAGCAGTTCTTC.

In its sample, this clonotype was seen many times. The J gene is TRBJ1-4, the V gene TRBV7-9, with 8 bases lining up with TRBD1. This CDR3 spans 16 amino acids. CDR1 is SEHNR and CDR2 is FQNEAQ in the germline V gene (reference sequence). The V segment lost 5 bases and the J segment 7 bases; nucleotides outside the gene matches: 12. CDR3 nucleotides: TGTGCCAGCAGCCTACACGAGACAGGGGTCGTTGAAAAACTGTTTTTT. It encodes CASSLHETGVVEKLFF.

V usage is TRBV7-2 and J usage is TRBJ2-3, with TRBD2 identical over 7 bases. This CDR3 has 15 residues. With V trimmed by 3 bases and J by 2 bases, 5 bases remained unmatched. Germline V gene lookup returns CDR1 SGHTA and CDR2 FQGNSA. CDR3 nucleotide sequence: TGTGCCAGCAGCTTCCCGGGACTACCCACAGATACGCAGTATTTT. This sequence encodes CASSFPGLPTDTQYF.

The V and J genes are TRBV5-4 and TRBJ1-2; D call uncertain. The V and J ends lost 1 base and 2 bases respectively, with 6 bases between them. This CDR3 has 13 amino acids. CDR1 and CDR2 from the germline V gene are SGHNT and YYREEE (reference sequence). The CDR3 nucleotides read TGTGCCAGCAGCTTGATGGTCAACTATGGCTACACCTTC. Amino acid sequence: CASSLMVNYGYTF. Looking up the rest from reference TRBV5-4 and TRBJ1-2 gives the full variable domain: ETGVTQSPTHLIKTRGQQVTLRCSSQSGHNTVSWYQQALGQGPQFIFQYYREEENGRGNFPPRFSGLQFPNYSSELNVNALELDDSALYLCASSLMVNYGYTFGSGTRLTVV.